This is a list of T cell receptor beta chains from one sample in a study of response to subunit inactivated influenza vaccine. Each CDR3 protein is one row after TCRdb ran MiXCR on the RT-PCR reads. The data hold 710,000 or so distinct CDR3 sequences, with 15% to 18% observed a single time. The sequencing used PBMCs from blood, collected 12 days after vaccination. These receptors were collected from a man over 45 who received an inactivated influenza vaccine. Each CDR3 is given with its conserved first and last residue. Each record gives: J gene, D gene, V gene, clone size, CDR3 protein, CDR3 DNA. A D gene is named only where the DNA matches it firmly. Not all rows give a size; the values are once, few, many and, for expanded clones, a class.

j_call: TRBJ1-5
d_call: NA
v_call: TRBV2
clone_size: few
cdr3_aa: CASSDSLGLGQPQHF
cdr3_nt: TGTGCCAGCAGTGACAGCCTTGGCCTGGGTCAGCCCCAGCATTTT

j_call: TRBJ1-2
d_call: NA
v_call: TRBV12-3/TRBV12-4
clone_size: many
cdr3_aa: CASSSSPGRGNYGYTF
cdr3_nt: TGTGCCAGCAGTTCCTCCCCAGGGAGGGGGAACTATGGCTACACCTTC

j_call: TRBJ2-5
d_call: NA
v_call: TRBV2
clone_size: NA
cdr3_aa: CASTTQQVTKETQYF
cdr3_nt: TGTGCCAGCACCACGCAACAGGTCACCAAAGAGACCCAGTACTTC

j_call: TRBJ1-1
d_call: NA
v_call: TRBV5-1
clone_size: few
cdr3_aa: CASSEGQPLNTEAFF
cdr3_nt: TGCGCCAGCAGCGAAGGACAGCCACTGAACACTGAAGCTTTCTTT

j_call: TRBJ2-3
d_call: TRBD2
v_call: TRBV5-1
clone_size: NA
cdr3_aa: CASSFIAGSSTDTQYF
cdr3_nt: TGCGCCAGCAGCTTCATAGCGGGGTCTAGCACAGATACGCAGTATTTT

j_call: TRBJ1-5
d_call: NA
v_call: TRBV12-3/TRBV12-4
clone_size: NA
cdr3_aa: CASSPEPRGNQPQHF
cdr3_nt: TGTGCCAGCAGCCCTGAGCCCAGGGGCAATCAGCCCCAGCATTTT

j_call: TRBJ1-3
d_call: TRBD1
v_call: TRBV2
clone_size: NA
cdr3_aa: CASRDSTGAGNTIYF
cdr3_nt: TGTGCCAGCAGGGACTCGACAGGGGCAGGAAACACCATATATTTT

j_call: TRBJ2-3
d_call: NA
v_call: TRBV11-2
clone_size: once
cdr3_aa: CASGVWGPPVDTQYF
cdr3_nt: TGTGCCAGCGGGGTCTGGGGGCCCCCGGTCGATACGCAGTATTTT

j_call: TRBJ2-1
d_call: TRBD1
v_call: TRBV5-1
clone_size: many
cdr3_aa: CASSLAQGANEQFF
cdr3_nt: TGCGCCAGCAGCTTGGCACAGGGGGCGAATGAGCAGTTCTTC

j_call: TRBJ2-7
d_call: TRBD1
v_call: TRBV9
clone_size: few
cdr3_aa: CASSGDNRGEQYF
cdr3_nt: TGTGCCAGCAGCGGTGATAACAGGGGCGAGCAGTACTTC

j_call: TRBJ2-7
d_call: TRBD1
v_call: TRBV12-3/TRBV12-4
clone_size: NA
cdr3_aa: CASRGGRQGTYEQYF
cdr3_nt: TGTGCCAGCAGAGGCGGCAGACAGGGTACCTACGAGCAGTACTTC

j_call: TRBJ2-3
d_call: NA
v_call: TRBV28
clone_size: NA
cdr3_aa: CASSLRGGSSTQYF
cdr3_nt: TGTGCCAGCAGTTTAAGAGGGGGGTCCAGTACGCAGTATTTT

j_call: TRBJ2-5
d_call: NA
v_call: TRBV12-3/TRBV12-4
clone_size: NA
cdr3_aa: CASSFYRDVETQYF
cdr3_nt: TGTGCCAGCAGTTTCTACAGGGATGTCGAGACCCAGTACTTC

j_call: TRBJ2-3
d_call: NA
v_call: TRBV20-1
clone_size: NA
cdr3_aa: CSAAGLSPNQRDTQYF
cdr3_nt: TGCAGTGCCGCCGGATTGTCTCCAAACCAGAGAGATACGCAGTATTTT

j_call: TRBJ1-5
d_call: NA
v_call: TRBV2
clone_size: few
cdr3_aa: CASSAAQGNGQPQHF
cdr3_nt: TGTGCCAGCAGTGCTGCGCAGGGGAACGGCCAGCCCCAGCATTTT

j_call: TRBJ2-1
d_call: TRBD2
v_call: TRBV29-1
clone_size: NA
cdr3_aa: CSVVPWAGVEQFF
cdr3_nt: TGCAGCGTTGTTCCCTGGGCGGGAGTTGAGCAGTTCTTC

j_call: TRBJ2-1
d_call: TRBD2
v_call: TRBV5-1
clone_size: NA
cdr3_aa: CASSLEVAGVSYNEQFF
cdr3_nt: TGCGCCAGCAGCTTGGAAGTGGCGGGAGTGTCCTACAATGAGCAGTTCTTC

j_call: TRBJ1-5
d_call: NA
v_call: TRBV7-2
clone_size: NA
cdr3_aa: CASSPGSRRGNQPQHF
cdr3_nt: TGTGCCAGCAGCCCCGGGAGTCGACGGGGGAATCAGCCCCAGCATTTT

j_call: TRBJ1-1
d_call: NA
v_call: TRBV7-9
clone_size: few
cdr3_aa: CASSAYRASTEAFF
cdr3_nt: TGTGCCAGCAGCGCTTACAGGGCAAGCACTGAAGCTTTCTTT

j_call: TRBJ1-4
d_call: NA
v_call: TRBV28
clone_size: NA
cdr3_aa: CASTDRGKNEKLFF
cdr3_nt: TGTGCCAGCACCGATAGAGGAAAGAATGAAAAACTGTTTTTT

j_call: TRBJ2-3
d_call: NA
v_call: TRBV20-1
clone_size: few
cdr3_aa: CSARGVTGPGRDTQYF
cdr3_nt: TGCAGTGCTAGAGGGGTGACAGGGCCCGGGAGAGATACGCAGTATTTT

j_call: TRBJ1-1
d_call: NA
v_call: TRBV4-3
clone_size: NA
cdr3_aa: CASSQADRQNTEAFF
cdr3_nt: TGCGCCAGCAGCCAAGCAGACAGACAGAACACTGAAGCTTTCTTT

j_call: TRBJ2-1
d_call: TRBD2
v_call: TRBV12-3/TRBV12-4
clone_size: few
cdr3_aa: CASNKLAGAYNEQFF
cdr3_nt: TGTGCCAGCAATAAACTAGCGGGAGCCTACAATGAGCAGTTCTTC

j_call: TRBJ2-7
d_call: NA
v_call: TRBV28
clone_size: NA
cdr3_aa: CASSHTYLAHYEQYF
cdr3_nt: TGTGCCAGCAGCCATACTTACCTAGCCCACTACGAGCAGTACTTC

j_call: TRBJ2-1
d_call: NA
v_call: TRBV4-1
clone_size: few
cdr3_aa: CASSSPISRYNEQFF
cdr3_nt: TGCGCCAGCTCTTCTCCGATCTCCAGATACAATGAGCAGTTCTTC

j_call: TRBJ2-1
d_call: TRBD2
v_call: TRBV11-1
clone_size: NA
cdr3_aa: CASSFLAGLAYNEQFF
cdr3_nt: TGTGCCAGCAGCTTCCTAGCGGGGCTCGCCTACAATGAGCAGTTCTTC

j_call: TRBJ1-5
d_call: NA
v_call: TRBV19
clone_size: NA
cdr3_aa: CASSYSFNQPQHF
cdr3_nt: TGTGCCAGTAGTTACAGTTTCAATCAGCCCCAGCATTTT

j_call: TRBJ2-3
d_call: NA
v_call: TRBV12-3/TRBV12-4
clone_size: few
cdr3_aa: CASSLWGQADTQYF
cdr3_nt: TGTGCCAGCAGTTTATGGGGGCAGGCGGATACGCAGTATTTT

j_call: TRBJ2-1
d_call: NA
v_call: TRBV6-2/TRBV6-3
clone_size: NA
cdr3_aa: CASSEWGGLNEQFF
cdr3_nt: TGTGCCAGCAGTGAGTGGGGGGGCTTAAATGAGCAGTTCTTC

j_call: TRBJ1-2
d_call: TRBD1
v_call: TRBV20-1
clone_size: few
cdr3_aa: CSAADRGWGYTF
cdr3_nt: TGCAGTGCAGCAGACAGGGGATGGGGCTACACCTTC

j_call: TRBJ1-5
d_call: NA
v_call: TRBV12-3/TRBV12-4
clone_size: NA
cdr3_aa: CASSSVQYSNQPQHF
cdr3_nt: TGTGCCAGCAGTTCCGTTCAGTATAGCAATCAGCCCCAGCATTTT

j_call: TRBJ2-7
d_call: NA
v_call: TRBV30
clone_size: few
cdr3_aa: CAWSVLDGYEQYF
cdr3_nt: TGTGCCTGGAGTGTACTCGACGGCTACGAGCAGTACTTC

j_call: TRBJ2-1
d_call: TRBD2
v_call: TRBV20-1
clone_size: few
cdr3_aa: CSARIGASGGNEQFF
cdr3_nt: TGCAGTGCTAGAATTGGGGCTAGCGGGGGGAATGAGCAGTTCTTC

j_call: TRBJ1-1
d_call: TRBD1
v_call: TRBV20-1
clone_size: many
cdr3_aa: CSAAGGTSDEAFF
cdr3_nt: TGCAGTGCAGCAGGGGGGACCTCCGATGAAGCTTTCTTT

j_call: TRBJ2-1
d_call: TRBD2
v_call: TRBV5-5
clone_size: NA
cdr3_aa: CASSYPGLAGNNEQFF
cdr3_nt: TGTGCCAGCAGCTATCCGGGACTAGCGGGGAACAATGAGCAGTTCTTC

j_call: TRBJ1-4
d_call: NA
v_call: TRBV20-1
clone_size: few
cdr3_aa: CSARRGANEKLFF
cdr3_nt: TGCAGTGCTAGACGGGGGGCGAATGAAAAACTGTTTTTT

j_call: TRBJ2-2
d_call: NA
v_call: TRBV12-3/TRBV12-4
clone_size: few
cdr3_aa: CASSFSGGELFF
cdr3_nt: TGTGCCAGCAGTTTTTCCGGCGGGGAGCTGTTTTTT

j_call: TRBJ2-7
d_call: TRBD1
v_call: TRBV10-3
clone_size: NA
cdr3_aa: CAIKGQGDAEQYF
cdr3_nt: TGTGCCATAAAGGGACAGGGCGACGCCGAGCAGTACTTC

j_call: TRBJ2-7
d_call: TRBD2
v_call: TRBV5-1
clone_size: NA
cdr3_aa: CASSLVSSGGYEQYF
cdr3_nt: TGCGCCAGCAGCTTGGTTTCCAGCGGGGGATACGAGCAGTACTTC

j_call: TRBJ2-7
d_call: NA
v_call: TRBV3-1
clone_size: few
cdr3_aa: CASSQDLRPSSYEQYF
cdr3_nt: TGTGCCAGCAGCCAAGATCTCCGTCCCAGCTCCTACGAGCAGTACTTC

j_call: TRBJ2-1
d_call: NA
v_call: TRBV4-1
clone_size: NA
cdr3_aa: CASSQGLAPYNEQFF
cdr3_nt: TGCGCCAGCAGCCAAGGTCTAGCCCCCTACAATGAGCAGTTCTTC

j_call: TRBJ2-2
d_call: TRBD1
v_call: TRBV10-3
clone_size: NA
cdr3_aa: CAISEVVGGDTGELFF
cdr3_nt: TGTGCCATCAGTGAGGTAGTAGGGGGCGACACCGGGGAGCTGTTTTTT

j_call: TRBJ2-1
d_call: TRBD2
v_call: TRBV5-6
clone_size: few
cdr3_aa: CASSFLTSGAYNEQFF
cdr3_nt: TGTGCCAGCAGCTTCCTAACTAGCGGGGCCTACAATGAGCAGTTCTTC

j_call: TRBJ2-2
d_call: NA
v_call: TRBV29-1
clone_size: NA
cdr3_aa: CSVMVAGELFF
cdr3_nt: TGCAGCGTCATGGTCGCCGGGGAGCTGTTTTTT

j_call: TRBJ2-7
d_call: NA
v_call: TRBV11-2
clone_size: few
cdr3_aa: CASSSMPTYEQYF
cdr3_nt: TGTGCCAGCAGCTCCATGCCCACTTACGAGCAGTACTTC

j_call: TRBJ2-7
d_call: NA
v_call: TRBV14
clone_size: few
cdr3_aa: CASSYLQAEQYF
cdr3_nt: TGTGCCAGCAGCTACCTCCAGGCAGAGCAGTACTTC